A single T cell receptor (beta chain) is shown here with its context. This clone is a singleton in its sample. Its antigen is currently not known. No per-base quality is available; no much larger clone lies one base away. In total, fewer than 750 healthy bone marrow donors made up the cohort. All cohort members were sampled while nominally healthy, although unrecorded immune exposures were likely present. The donor was CMV seropositive and belonged to the group of more than 250 seropositive cohort members. Each donor provided a peripheral blood sample, and peripheral blood mononuclear cells were used for TCR beta sequencing. Genomic DNA extraction from the blood cell samples was performed with the Qiagen DNeasy Blood Extraction Kit. The CDR3, cysteine through phenylalanine, is 13 amino acids long. Of the read, only the CDR3 DNA is kept; its 39 bases are in frame from base 1. Trimmed from V: 6 bases; trimmed from J: 2 bases; junction bases lacking a gene match: 3. From a lookup of the germline V gene, CDR1 and CDR2 are SNHLY and FYNNEI.

These data are taken from a study of cytomegalovirus exposure and HLA in healthy donors (dated by TCRdb to 2016 to 2017). Study-level background: An earlier analysis of about 560 of the donors reported about 300 Gb of sequence data and 95 million to 140 million unique TCR beta sequences obtained from approximately 180 million T cells. About 300 gigabases of sequencing data and approximately 80 million unique TCR sequences were included in an early release covering under 650 HLA-typed donors. Of the 350 to 450 genotyped donors, 81% fell in the genetic ancestry cluster associated with self-reported Caucasian donors. The study aimed to test whether signatures of past pathogen exposure could be identified by cataloging public T cell receptors. The T cell repertoires of around 730 subjects were profiled by immunosequencing and related to cytomegalovirus serostatus. A separate validation cohort of approximately 120 different subjects was used in addition to the roughly 670-subject first cohort. High-throughput TCR immunosequencing, statistical association of individual TCRs with disease status, and machine learning were combined to predict cytomegalovirus infection status. A later analysis re-examined previously published TCR beta repertoires from about 700 donors and added high-resolution HLA genotyping to investigate patterns of TCR occurrence. Rather than using new phenotypic data, the later analysis identified candidate immune exposures from TCR beta sequences and from how often those sequences occurred across donors. To decide whether each TCR beta V gene segment behaved as functional or pseudogenic, an earlier analysis of approximately 600 of the donors relied on high-throughput TCR beta sequencing. Donor age, sex, ethnicity and CMV serostatus were compiled together with the repertoire data. A later genetic analysis used genome-wide SNP genotypes for about 65% of the roughly 700 donors, treating that subset as a discovery cohort. All discovery cohort repertoires had been generated on a single sequencing platform. Class I and class II HLA loci were covered by the typing at four-digit resolution. The number of typed donors differed by locus: about 620-630 for A, B, C, DRB1 and DQB1; approximately 520 for DQA1; 606 for DPA1; and around 490 for DPB1. About five DR-DQ haplotypes were treated as single units for association and clustering because of strong linkage in the cohort. On average, 235,054 unique TCR beta nucleotide sequences were sequenced per donor among about 400 genotyped donors of the cohort, with 15% to 20% of those sequences being non-productive. The research as a whole found: According to the authors, the approach could potentially be generalized to other disease states and immunological phenotypes. A few of the identified cytomegalovirus-associated TCR beta chains were confirmed in vitro to be specific for cytomegalovirus antigens. A cluster of highly shared sequence variants was judged likely to be a technical artifact of the sequencing pipeline. In an earlier analysis of approximately 600 of the donors, most TCR beta V segments were observed in productive rearrangements about 90% or about 30% of the time, broadly matching IMGT annotations. When HLA alleles, especially DR and DQ, strongly co-occurred, TCR associations were difficult to assign to individual alleles. Because the 87-base-pair reads could not distinguish some IMGT-functional V segments, including TRBV6-2 and TRBV6-3, those segments were excluded. In a later genetic analysis, a missense DCLRE1C variant was associated with V-gene and J-gene trimming of TCR beta chains, and the association was replicated in an independent cohort. According to a later analysis, TCR association rates differed among HLA loci, with DRB1 alleles showing the most associated TCRs and HLA-C alleles showing the fewest. In a later analysis, HLA-associated TCR beta chains showed more clonal expansion and lower generation probabilities than non-associated chains that were equally common. In a later analysis, most CMV-associated TCR beta chains were found to appear HLA-restricted, with HLA associations seemingly driven largely by CMV exposure. HLA typing was unavailable for some donors at each locus, so association tests used only the typed subset. In a later analysis, several top co-occurrence clusters were reported to appear linked to parvovirus B19, influenza, CMV and Epstein-Barr virus. Most TCR sequences were seen in very few donors, while some public TCRs were found in many individuals. A further reported finding was that TCR beta sequences accurately predicted the HLA-A and HLA-B alleles for most subjects in the first cohort. The only immune exposure information available for the cohort was CMV serostatus. A later analysis associated about 16,000 TCR beta sequences with specific HLA alleles at a false discovery rate of 0.05. Presence/absence analyses assumed roughly uniform sequencing depth across donors, an assumption that may not hold. Compared with the roughly 700-donor mean, donors in an Asian-associated ancestry cluster had fewer N-insertions in productive TCRs, according to a later genetic analysis. Some 15 rarely observed V segments, including chromosome 9 orphons, were excluded from the earlier analysis of a few hundred of the donors because counts were too low. The study gave a list of 150 to 200 TCR beta chains associated with cytomegalovirus. In this cohort, only TCR beta chains were sequenced, and detectable features were limited by the absence of alpha or paired-chain data. The classifier was reported to diagnose cytomegalovirus status with high specificity and sensitivity in both the original cohort and the validation cohort. Correlated functional status among segregating V segments might reflect linkage disequilibrium, but an unknown experimental factor could not be ruled out.

Libraries were built with the immunoSEQ multiplex PCR assay. A mixture of 60 forward primers for TCR Vbeta segments and 13 reverse primers for TCR Jbeta segments was used in the multiplex PCR. The CDR3 region of rearranged TCR beta genes was amplified from genomic DNA by a multiplex PCR assay. The Illumina HiSeq System was used to sequence the amplified TCR beta libraries as 87-base-pair reads. In the original analysis: A later analysis tallied tens of millions of unique TCR beta chains across the roughly 610 repertoires, and 10 million to 11 million of those chains were shared by two or more donors. Raw reads were error-corrected and collapsed into unique sequences by a nearest-neighbor algorithm in which closely related sequences were merged to remove PCR and sequencing errors. Alignment of CDR3 sequences to IMGT reference sequences was used to assign V, D and J gene segments. For a sequence to be retained, a match of at least six nucleotides to both a V gene segment and a J gene segment was required. Rearrangements were called productive when the CDR3 lacked stop codons and stayed in frame with V and J; all others were non-productive. Following IMGT convention, CDR3 was defined as the stretch from the second conserved V-encoded cysteine to the conserved J-encoded phenylalanine. Sequences without an unambiguous match to a single V gene segment were excluded from the earlier analysis of about 600 of the donors. In an earlier analysis of several hundred of the donors, V segments were called functional above 56.7% productive rearrangements and were called segregating when the between-donor standard deviation exceeded 5%. To diagnose cytomegalovirus status from the catalog of TCR beta chain sequences, a statistical classification framework was built. In a later analysis, TCR nucleotide sequences were compared against IMGT/GENE-DB human TR gene sequences so that V and J genes could be assigned. A later analysis assigned CDR3 sequences and most-parsimonious VDJ recombination scenarios with the TCRdist pipeline. In a later analysis, each TCR beta chain was defined by its CDR3 amino acid sequence together with its V-gene family, and reads lacking a unique V-gene family were excluded. A later analysis removed 592 highly shared, low-generation-probability nucleotide sequences to deal with suspected cross-contamination and a sequencing artifact. In a later analysis, a clonal expansion index was calculated for each public chain from normalized within-repertoire ranks of inferred template counts. In a later analysis, generation probabilities were computed with a VDJ recombination model fitted to out-of-frame rearrangements, and the resulting probabilities were checked against IGoR. In a later analysis, hypergeometric tests were used to score TCR-TCR, TCR-HLA and TCR-CMV co-occurrence, with a repertoire-size bias correction applied to TCR pairs. To estimate false discovery rates, a later analysis permuted the HLA or CMV assignments 20 times. A later analysis grouped co-occurring TCRs with DBSCAN, adding TCRdist sequence similarity when clustering within HLA-allele-positive subsets. Repertoires with fewer than 30,000 or more than 120,000 public chains were left out of co-occurrence clustering, as were about five repertoires with anomalous nucleotide sharing. TCRdb carries this immuneACCESS record with in-frame sequences only. Its versions omit some clonotypes, under half of them owing to an unresolved V gene in the studies checked, with the rest unexplained. Clone size and the V and J calls come from that table; the DNA yielded D and trimming. This sample holds 85,000 to 130,000 clones; 75% to 85% were observed only once. The ten largest clones represent under 4.5% of the sample.

Specimen: PBMCs. This chain joins TRBV2 to TRBJ2-7; 8 bases in between match TRBD2. The receptor was isolated from a woman aged 45 to 65 in good health and CMV-seropositive. The CDR3 region has the sequence CASSPTSAYEQYF. The DNA sequence is TGTGCCAGCAGCCCGACTAGCGCCTACGAGCAGTACTTC.